What follows are 15 T cell receptor beta chains derived from one specimen sequenced in a study of shared clonotypes between healthy human individuals. The naive CD8 subset, CD45RO-negative cells positively selected for CCR7, excluded terminally differentiated effector memory CD45RA+ cells. The repertoire was sequenced with immunoSEQ multiplex PCR; TCRdb's copy has only in-frame clones and lacks some. The table records about 800,000 clones, 96% of them present only once. Sequenced input: naive CD8+ T cells sorted from blood. These receptors were collected from a man aged 25 to 40 in good health.

Points on this clone: At one end, the junction sequence differs from germline, possibly due to a read error. The rearrangement links TRBV18 to TRBJ2-2, with 12 bases lining up with TRBD1. The CDR3 is made up of 19 amino acids. Germline loops: CDR1 KGHSH, CDR2 LQKENI. CDR3 in amino acids: CASTPRPGQGALGTGELFF. The CDR3 DNA reads as TGTGCCAGCACACCAAGACCGGGACAGGGGGCTCTCGGCACCGGGGAGCTGTTTTTT. The whole variable domain, remainder taken from reference TRBV18 and TRBJ2-2, is NAGVMQNPRHLVRRRGQEARLRCSPMKGHSHVYWYRQLPEEGLKFMVYLQKENIIDESGMPKERFSAEFPKEGPSILRIQQVVRGDSAAYFCASTPRPGQGALGTGELFFGEGSRLTVL.

The V gene is TRBV27, the J gene TRBJ2-2, with 7 positions matching TRBD2. Germline trimming cut 3 bases from V and 4 bases from J; bases unmatched to any gene: 5. Germline values: CDR1 MNHEY, CDR2 SMNVEV (reference sequence). This CDR3 region has 15 residues. The CDR3 nucleotides are TGTGCCAGCAGTTTCTGGGAGCGGGGCACCGGGGAGCTGTTTTTT. Encoded protein: CASSFWERGTGELFF.

The chain joins TRBV7-9 to TRBJ1-1; no definite D call. Trimming cost V 5 bases and J 1 base, with 14 bases left between them. CDR1 and CDR2 from the germline V gene are SEHNR and FQNEAQ (reference sequence). The CDR3 is 15 residues long. The CDR3 DNA sequence: TGTGCCAGCAGCCAATATAATTGGGGGAACACTGAAGCTTTCTTT. Encoded protein: CASSQYNWGNTEAFF.

CDR3 DNA: TGCAGCGTCCCAGGGGTGGGAACAGACATAGGAGAGCAGTACTTC. This gives the protein CSVPGVGTDIGEQYF. The rearrangement links TRBV29-1 to TRBJ2-7, with D possibly matching TRBD1 (6 bases). The germline V gene has CDR1 SQVTM and CDR2 ANQGSEA. The CDR3 consists of 15 residues. Trimming stripped 6 bases from V and 7 bases from J, with 25 bases between.

This clone is a singleton in its sample. The chain is built from TRBV19 and TRBJ2-1, with D possibly being TRBD2 (5 bases). Looked up from germline, CDR1 is LNHDA and CDR2 is SQIVND (reference sequence). CDR3 size: 12 residues. V was cut by 6 bases and J by 8 bases, with 11 bases left in between. CDR3 region: CASSPGTDEQFF. The CDR3 region has the DNA TGTGCCAGTAGCCCGGGAACCGATGAGCAGTTCTTC.

The chain joins TRBV11-2 to TRBJ2-3, with TRBD1 identical over 9 bases. Germline CDR1 and CDR2: SGHAT and FQNNGV. V gave up 5 bases and J gave up 4 bases; unmatched junction bases: 10. The CDR3 is 16 residues long. The CDR3 sequence is CASSPWTGEVADTQYF. The CDR3 DNA follows: TGTGCCAGCAGCCCCTGGACAGGGGAGGTGGCAGATACGCAGTATTTT.

J is TRBJ2-1 and V is TRBV10-3, with 7 bases lining up with TRBD1. Trimming removed 8 bases from V and 4 bases from J; junction bases left unmatched: 5. Germline V CDR1 and CDR2: ENHRY, SYGVKD. The length of the CDR3 is 13 residues. The CDR3 bases are TGTGCCATCTCCGGGACAGAGTACAATGAGCAGTTCTTC. Protein product: CAISGTEYNEQFF.

This chain joins TRBV5-1 and TRBJ2-5, with 7 bases fitting TRBD1. The trim removed 4 bases at V and 6 bases at J, leaving 21 bases unmatched. The germline CDR1 and CDR2 sequences are SGHRS and YFSETQ. This CDR3 contains 18 residues. The CDR3 DNA reads as TGCGCCAGCAGCCCCGAGGACAGGCTAGGGGTCTATATGCAGACCCAGTACTTC. Translated, it gives CASSPEDRLGVYMQTQYF.

The V call is TRBV7-2, the J call TRBJ1-2; D gene unclear. V lost 5 bases and J 3 bases, leaving 10 bases between the germline ends. The CDR3 sequence is 13 residues long. Per germline, CDR1 SGHTA and CDR2 FQGNSA. CDR3 protein: CASSAEGDYGYTF. The CDR3 nucleotides are TGTGCCAGCAGCGCCGAGGGCGACTATGGCTACACCTTC.

This clone appeared once. J is TRBJ1-2 and V is TRBV7-9; D uncertain. Trimming stripped 7 bases from V and 7 bases from J, with 19 bases between. The CDR3 spans 14 residues. Germline loops: CDR1 SEHNR, CDR2 FQNEAQ (reference sequence). The CDR3: CASTPAALYSGYTF. The CDR3 DNA is TGTGCCAGCACCCCAGCGGCTCTCTACTCTGGCTACACCTTC.

The CDR3 coding sequence is TGTGCCAGCTCACCGTCAGAGGAAACCTACAATGAGCAGTTCTTC. Its protein is CASSPSEETYNEQFF. The gene calls are TRBV18 and TRBJ2-1; D gene ambiguous. The CDR3 has 15 residues. V was shortened by 3 bases and J by 2 bases, with 11 bases between the two germline ends. Germline lookup yields CDR1 KGHSH and CDR2 LQKENI.

The gene calls are TRBV9 and TRBJ1-2; 7 bases match TRBD1. CDR1 and CDR2 (germline): SGDLS, YYNGEE. V dropped 3 bases and J dropped 7; count of bases not matched to a gene: 9. The CDR3 is 14 residues long. The CDR3 coding sequence is TGTGCCAGCAGCGGATTAGACAGGGTTCCTGGCTACACCTTC. This gives the protein CASSGLDRVPGYTF.

Comments on this clone: The junction and the germline gene differ at one end; a read error may be behind it. The chain combines TRBV7-2 with TRBJ1-1; D remains ambiguous. This CDR3 region has 13 residues. Germline assignment: CDR1 SGHTA and CDR2 FQGNSA. The CDR3 sequence is CASSFALNPEAFF. For the CDR3, the DNA is TGTGCCAGCAGCTTTGCCCTGAACCCTGAAGCTTTCTTT.

CDR3 DNA: TGTGCCAGCAGTGGACAGGATCGACTAGCGAATGAGCAGTTCTTC. Protein: CASSGQDRLANEQFF. The chain joins TRBV6-1 to TRBJ2-1, with TRBD2 matching over 8 bases. Losses at the gene ends were 4 bases for V and 7 bases for J; bases not matched to a gene: 9. Germline lookup yields CDR1 MNHNS and CDR2 SASEGT. CDR3 length equals 15 residues.

The chain is built from TRBV7-2 and TRBJ2-3; D is uncertain. The CDR3 loop spans 16 amino acids. V lost 1 base and J lost 0, with 11 bases in between. Looked up from germline, CDR1 is SGHTA and CDR2 is FQGNSA. The CDR3 is CASSLVFRGSTDTQYF. The CDR3 DNA follows: TGTGCCAGCAGCTTAGTTTTTCGCGGTAGCACAGATACGCAGTATTTT. Full variable domain (outside the CDR3, taken from reference TRBV7-2 and TRBJ2-3): GAGVSQSPSNKVTEKGKDVELRCDPISGHTALYWYRQSLGQGLEFLIYFQGNSAPDKSGLPSDRFSAERTGGSVSTLTIQRTQQEDSAVYLCASSLVFRGSTDTQYFGPGTRLTVL.